These 28 T cell receptor beta chains share one sample of origin, sequenced in a study of vaccination and CD4 T cells after COVID-19 (dated by TCRdb to 2022 to 2024). The library was generated by PCR. TCRdb records Illumina iSeq 100 as the sequencer. DNA from cultured CD4+ T cells was subjected to TCR sequencing with the Oncomine TCR Beta short-read assay at the Johns Hopkins FTIC core. The public reads were reprocessed in TCRdb via fastp at Q25 and MiXCR, keeping in-frame beta chains. A single entry per CDR3 protein holds the most common genes and DNA from its merged rows. The sample table records roughly 13,000 distinct CDR3 sequences; over 45% of these occur just once. About 14% of the sample is taken by the ten largest. These TCRs' antigens remain unknown. The sample's treatment or condition label, decoded: roughly 11-day PBMC culture with coronavirus spike peptide pools or control peptides (ViraFEST assay).

Sequences were obtained from CD4+ T cells from blood, cultured in vitro. These receptors were obtained from a human donor who had recovered from COVID-19.

This clonotype was picked up a small number of times. This chain uses TRBV15 with TRBJ1-2; D is ambiguous. The CDR3 runs to 12 residues. Germline CDR1 LNHNV, CDR2 YYDKDF (reference sequence). Trimming cost V 4 bases and J 1 base, with 4 bases left between them. The DNA for the CDR3 is TGTGCCACCAGCACCAGTAACTATGGCTACACCTTC. Protein product: CATSTSNYGYTF.

The V call is TRBV20-1, the J call TRBJ1-1; D uncertain. Germline V gene data show CDR1 as DFQATT and CDR2 as SNEGSKA (reference sequence). The CDR3 has 15 residues. With 0 bases removed from V and 1 base from J, the gap between germline ends came to 12 bases. The DNA for the CDR3 is TGCAGTGCTAGAGAGCCTACAAAGGGGAACACTGAAGCTTTCTTT. The encoded protein is CSAREPTKGNTEAFF.

This sequence joins TRBV7-9 and TRBJ2-3; no reliable D call. Deletions cut 1 base from V and 3 bases from J, with 8 bases between. Germline V CDR1 and CDR2: SEHNR, FQNEAQ (reference sequence). The CDR3 loop spans 14 amino acids. In DNA, the CDR3 is TGTGCCAGCAGCTTAGGCAGGAATACAGATACGCAGTATTTT. Its translation: CASSLGRNTDTQYF.

V is TRBV11-2 and J is TRBJ2-7, with unresolved D. This CDR3 is 13 amino acids long. The germline gives CDR1 SGHAT, CDR2 FQNNGV. V lost 2 bases and J 5 bases, leaving 10 bases between the germline ends. The CDR3: CASSLRYFDEQYF. CDR3 bases: TGTGCCAGCAGCTTACGGTACTTCGACGAGCAGTACTTC.

This clonotype has a handful of counts. The chain carries TRBV20-1 and TRBJ2-3, with 7 positions matching TRBD2. CDR3 length equals 13 residues. Per the germline V gene, CDR1 is DFQATT and CDR2 is SNEGSKA (reference sequence). Germline trimming cut 3 bases from V and 3 bases from J; bases unmatched to any gene: 3. The CDR3 reads CSASGRYTDTQYF. The CDR3 DNA sequence: TGCAGTGCTAGCGGGAGGTATACAGATACGCAGTATTTT.

This clonotype has a handful of counts. The chain has TRBV20-1 and TRBJ1-1; D is uncertain. CDR1 is DFQATT and CDR2 is SNEGSKA in the germline V gene (reference sequence). V lost 4 bases, J lost 1 base, and 10 bases lay in between. CDR3 size: 13 residues. This CDR3 is CSAMDHRNTEAFF. The CDR3 coding sequence is TGCAGTGCTATGGACCACAGGAACACTGAAGCTTTCTTT.

This clonotype has more than one count but fewer than ten. The rearrangement uses TRBV20-1 and TRBJ2-5; TRBD2 agrees at 7 bases. Germline values: CDR1 DFQATT, CDR2 SNEGSKA (reference sequence). V was clipped by 7 bases and J by 5 bases; unmatched bases: 7. CDR3 length: 12 residues. For the CDR3, the DNA is TGCAGTGGTGCGGGAGAATTGGAGACCCAGTACTTC. Its translation: CSGAGELETQYF.

This rearrangement joins TRBV6-5 to TRBJ1-5, with 8 bases that match TRBD1. V shed 2 bases, J shed 5 bases, and the junction held 8 bases outside the gene matches. CDR3 length: 16 residues. Germline CDR1 reads MNHEY; CDR2 reads SVGAGI. In nucleotides, the CDR3 is TGTGCCAGCAGTTACCCCGGACAGGGCCTTTATCAGCCCCAGCATTTT. This sequence encodes CASSYPGQGLYQPQHF.

This clonotype was detected only a few times. The chain links TRBV5-5 to TRBJ1-2, with D possibly TRBD1 on 5 matching bases. In germline, CDR1 is SGHKS, CDR2 YYEKEE (reference sequence). The germline V and J ends were trimmed by 4 bases and 1 base, with 11 bases remaining between them. The CDR3 runs to 14 residues. CDR3 in amino acids: CASSLDSLNYGYTF. For the CDR3, the DNA is TGTGCCAGCAGCCTCGACAGCCTTAACTATGGCTACACCTTC.

The rearrangement links TRBV7-2 to TRBJ2-2, with unresolved D. The CDR3 sequence is 16 residues long. The V and J ends lost 2 bases and 0 bases respectively, with 10 bases between them. CDR1 SGHTA and CDR2 FQGNSA come from the germline V gene. The DNA of the CDR3 is TGTGCCAGCAGCTTATTTTGGCAGGCGAACACCGGGGAGCTGTTTTTT. It is translated as CASSLFWQANTGELFF.

The V and J genes are TRBV10-3 and TRBJ2-7; D gene ambiguous. The V gene lost 10 bases and the J gene lost 6 bases, with 16 bases spanning the gap. CDR1 and CDR2 from the germline V gene are ENHRY and SYGVKD. The CDR3 is 12 residues long. The CDR3: CATMGSLSEQYF. The CDR3 DNA follows: TGTGCCACCATGGGATCGTTAAGCGAGCAGTACTTC.

The genes are TRBV6-1 and TRBJ2-1; D is uncertain. The CDR3 is 15 amino acids. The germline CDR1 and CDR2 sequences are MNHNS and SASEGT. V lost 7 bases to trimming and J lost 0 bases, with 13 bases between them. The CDR3: CASTPLVSSYNEQFF. CDR3 coding DNA: TGTGCCAGCACCCCCTTGGTGAGCTCCTACAATGAGCAGTTCTTC.

This clonotype was observed a few times. The chain carries TRBV20-1 and TRBJ2-2, with 11 bases that match TRBD2. V was clipped by 0 bases and J by 5 bases; unmatched bases: 5. The CDR3 is made up of 16 amino acids. The germline V gene has CDR1 DFQATT and CDR2 SNEGSKA (reference sequence). The DNA of the CDR3 is TGCAGTGCTAGAGACCTAGCGGGAGGAGAGACCGGGGAGCTGTTTTTT. Residues: CSARDLAGGETGELFF.

This clonotype was picked up a small number of times. This chain joins TRBV7-3 and TRBJ2-2; 8 bases align to TRBD2. Looked up from germline, CDR1 is SGHTA and CDR2 is FQGTGA. The CDR3 is made up of 16 amino acids. J lost 6 bases, V lost 5 bases, and 11 bases had no gene match. The CDR3 nucleotides read TGTGCCAGCAGCCCACAAGCGGGAGTCGTTTCCGGGGAGCTGTTTTTT. This translates into CASSPQAGVVSGELFF. The full variable domain, rest sourced from reference TRBV7-3 and TRBJ2-2, is GAGVSQTPSNKVTEKGKYVELRCDPISGHTALYWYRQSLGQGPEFLIYFQGTGAADDSGLPNDRFFAVRPEGSVSTLKIQRTERGDSAVYLCASSPQAGVVSGELFFGEGSRLTVL.

The V gene is TRBV20-1, the J gene TRBJ2-7, with D unresolved. Germline CDR1 and CDR2: DFQATT and SNEGSKA (reference sequence). V lost 5 bases, J lost 0 bases, and 8 bases lay in between. This CDR3 is built from 12 residues. CDR3 bases: TGCAGTGCTGTTCCGGGCTCCTACGAGCAGTACTTC. It yields the protein CSAVPGSYEQYF.

The chain carries TRBV15 and TRBJ1-1; unclear D gene. CDR1 and CDR2 (germline): LNHNV, YYDKDF (reference sequence). Deletions cut 5 bases from V and 7 bases from J, with 20 bases between. CDR3 size: 15 residues. DNA of the CDR3: TGTGCCACCAGCGTCAACCCAGGCCAGTCGGGTGAAGCTTTCTTT. Protein product: CATSVNPGQSGEAFF.

This clonotype is medium-sized within its sample. V and J are TRBV24-1 and TRBJ2-3; no firm D call. CDR1 and CDR2 from the germline V gene are KGHDR and SFDVKD. V lost 4 bases, J lost 3 bases, and 19 bases lay in between. The CDR3 sequence is 17 residues long. CDR3 residues: CATSDRPPGDATDTQYF. The CDR3 DNA follows: TGTGCCACCAGTGACCGCCCCCCCGGAGACGCGACAGATACGCAGTATTTT.

The J gene is TRBJ2-3, the V gene TRBV29-1; D is perhaps TRBD2 (7 bases). V was trimmed by 2 bases and J by 2 bases, leaving 11 bases between them. Germline assignment: CDR1 SQVTM and CDR2 ANQGSEA. The CDR3 has 14 residues. The CDR3 sequence is CSVELGGHTDTQYF. The CDR3 DNA is TGCAGCGTTGAATTGGGGGGGCACACAGATACGCAGTATTTT.

This clonotype was detected a few times. V gene TRBV27 combines with J gene TRBJ2-1; 13 positions agree with TRBD2. V lost 4 bases and J lost 6; bases outside the gene matches: 9. Per germline, CDR1 MNHEY and CDR2 SMNVEV (reference sequence). The CDR3 covers 17 residues. CDR3 residues: CASSSSRTSGSFNEQFF. The CDR3 coding sequence is TGTGCCAGCAGTTCATCTCGGACTAGCGGGAGTTTCAATGAGCAGTTCTTC.

The rearrangement uses TRBV19 and TRBJ2-5; weak D call: TRBD2 (6 bases). Germline V gene sequence: CDR1 LNHDA, CDR2 SQIVND (reference sequence). V lost 8 bases and J lost 4, with 20 bases in between. The CDR3 totals 15 residues. This chain's CDR3 is CASSSLARNPETQYF. The CDR3 coding sequence is TGTGCCAGTTCGTCGCTAGCGAGGAATCCAGAGACCCAGTACTTC.

The chain employs TRBV5-8 and TRBJ2-7; D is ambiguous. Germline V gene sequence: CDR1 SGHTS, CDR2 YDEGEE. The length of the CDR3 is 13 residues. V was clipped by 1 base and J by 0 bases, with 5 bases between them. CDR3 DNA: TGTGCCAGCAGCTTGTTAGGCTCCTACGAGCAGTACTTC. Encoded protein: CASSLLGSYEQYF.

The V call is TRBV6-2 or TRBV6-3, the J call TRBJ1-1; weak D call: TRBD1 (5 bases). CDR1 and CDR2 (germline): MNHEY, SVGEGT. Trimming pared 6 bases from V and 7 bases from J, leaving 27 bases between. The CDR3 loop spans 17 amino acids. The chain's CDR3 is CASSQYRDPDPPFEAFF. In nucleotides, the CDR3 is TGTGCCAGCAGCCAATACCGGGACCCCGACCCCCCTTTTGAAGCTTTCTTT.

The chain combines TRBV7-9 with TRBJ1-5, with D possibly matching TRBD1 (6 bases). V was pared by 2 bases and J by 0 bases, with 11 bases between. The CDR3 has 16 residues. Per germline, CDR1 SEHNR and CDR2 FQNEAQ (reference sequence). CDR3 loop: CASSLLRGSSNQPQHF. DNA for the CDR3: TGTGCCAGCAGCTTATTGAGGGGGAGTAGCAATCAGCCCCAGCATTTT.

There are a few counts of this clonotype. The V gene is TRBV11-2, the J gene TRBJ2-1, with 8 bases lining up with TRBD2. The V gene end was trimmed by 1 base and the J gene end by 0 bases; junction bases not matched to a gene: 8. This CDR3 is built from 18 residues. Looked up from germline, CDR1 is SGHAT and CDR2 is FQNNGV. CDR3 in amino acids: CASSLGGASGSSYNEQFF. The CDR3 nucleotides read TGTGCCAGCAGCTTAGGAGGTGCCAGCGGGAGCTCCTACAATGAGCAGTTCTTC.

V gene TRBV30 combines with J gene TRBJ1-6; the D is unclear. Trimming pared 6 bases from V and 5 bases from J, leaving 11 bases between. The CDR3 is made up of 13 amino acids. CDR1 is GTSNPN and CDR2 is SVGIG in the germline V gene (reference sequence). CDR3 nucleotides: TGTGCCTGCTACGCGGGGAATAATTCACCCCTCCACTTT. This encodes CACYAGNNSPLHF.

The rearrangement links TRBV20-1 to TRBJ2-1; 8 nucleotides match TRBD2. V was pared by 3 bases and J by 9 bases, with 7 bases of the junction left unmatched. Germline CDR1 is DFQATT and CDR2 is SNEGSKA (reference sequence). This CDR3 region has 13 residues. The CDR3 region is CSARRDGRGEQFF. The DNA of the CDR3 is TGCAGTGCTAGGCGAGACGGGAGGGGTGAGCAGTTCTTC.

This clonotype came up a few times. The chain has TRBV2 and TRBJ1-5; D is ambiguous. Trimming pared 2 bases from V and 0 bases from J, leaving 8 bases between. The length of the CDR3 is 15 residues. The V gene's germline CDR1 is SNHLY and CDR2 FYNNEI. The CDR3 region has the DNA TGTGCCAGCAGTGAACGACACAATAGCAATCAGCCCCAGCATTTT. It specifies CASSERHNSNQPQHF.

This chain joins TRBV6-5 and TRBJ2-7, with 7 bases that match TRBD1. Germline CDR1 reads MNHEY; CDR2 reads SVGAGI. J gave up 0 bases and V 4 bases, and 0 bases lay outside the gene matches. There are 13 residues in the CDR3. CDR3 DNA: TGTGCCAGCAGTTGGGACAGCTCCTACGAGCAGTACTTC. This translates into CASSWDSSYEQYF.